Shown below are 28 T cell receptor beta chains from a single sample sequenced in a study of T-cell memory formation after mild COVID-19 (dated by TCRdb to about 2021). Library preparation employed 5' RACE. The sample was run on an Illumina NovaSeq 6000. TCRdb ran its own pipeline on the public reads, namely fastp trimming at Q25 and MiXCR clone calling, and kept in-frame beta chains. Rows with a matching CDR3 protein are joined into one entry that keeps the most common DNA and genes. The sample records around 470,000 distinct CDR3 sequences, roughly 20% of which are singletons. The ten biggest clones cover around 8.4% of the sample. Sequencing input: PBMCs or a T cell subset sorted from them (not recorded which). All receptors come from an adult woman who had mild COVID-19 (a few samples of this study predate the infection). The sample titles of this study are shuffled in the database, so cell type and time point are left out; the donor was told from shared clones.

This chain connects TRBV6-2 or TRBV6-3 to TRBJ1-2, with 9 bases fitting TRBD1. CDR3 length: 11 amino acids. CDR1 and CDR2 (germline): MNHEY, SVGEGT. V trimming: 11 bases; J trimming: 8 bases; junction bases outside the gene matches: 6. The CDR3 sequence is CAVDRGYGYTF. The CDR3 nucleotides read TGTGCCGTCGACAGGGGGTACGGCTACACCTTC.

This clonotype was seen a handful of times. The rearrangement links TRBV5-1 to TRBJ2-5, with D perhaps TRBD2 (5 bases). This CDR3 is 14 amino acids long. The V and J ends lost 0 bases and 4 bases respectively, with 10 bases between them. Germline V CDR1 and CDR2: SGHRS, YFSETQ. The CDR3 protein is CASSLGPGRETQYF. The DNA of the CDR3 is TGCGCCAGCAGCTTGGGGCCGGGGAGAGAGACCCAGTACTTC.

This clonotype showed up many times. The J gene is TRBJ2-2, the V gene TRBV12-3 or TRBV12-4; D might be TRBD1 or TRBD2, each matching 5 bases. Trimming removed 6 bases at V and 1 base at J, with 15 bases between. The CDR3 runs to 16 residues. The CDR3 nucleotides are TGTGCCAGCAGCCGGGACCGGCGCGGGAACACCGGGGAGCTGTTTTTT. This translates into CASSRDRRGNTGELFF.

There are many counts of this clonotype. This chain joins TRBV7-9 and TRBJ2-1; 15 bases match TRBD2. Losses at the gene ends were 4 bases for V and 13 bases for J; bases not matched to a gene: 14. Germline assignment: CDR1 SEHNR and CDR2 FQNEAQ (reference sequence). This CDR3 is built from 17 residues. CDR3 loop: CASSSGLAGGPLNDQFF. DNA for the CDR3: TGTGCCAGCAGCTCGGGACTAGCGGGAGGCCCTTTAAACGATCAGTTCTTC. The full variable domain, in which reference TRBV7-9 and TRBJ2-1 provide the parts outside the CDR3, is DTGVSQNPRHKITKRGQNVTFRCDPISEHNRLYWYRQTLGQGPEFLTYFQNEAQLEKSRLLSDRFSAERPKGSFSTLEIQRTEQGDSAMYLCASSSGLAGGPLNDQFFGPGTRLTVL.

The rearrangement joins TRBV5-5 to TRBJ2-7, with a tentative D call TRBD1 (6 bases). Germline-derived CDR1 and CDR2 are SGHKS and YYEKEE (reference sequence). The V end lost 0 bases, the J end lost 2 bases, and 9 bases lay between the germline ends. This CDR3 comprises 14 residues. For the CDR3, the DNA is TGTGCCAGCAGCTTGGGGGACATGACCTACGAGCAGTACTTC. Protein: CASSLGDMTYEQYF.

V usage is TRBV25-1 and J usage is TRBJ2-7; D is unresolved. V shed 2 bases and J shed 3 bases, with 8 bases lying between them. Germline V gives CDR1 MGHDK, CDR2 SYGVNS. This CDR3 contains 13 residues. CDR3 sequence (DNA): TGTGCCAGCAGTGAAACTATGTACTACGAGCAGTACTTC. Its protein product is CASSETMYYEQYF.

This clonotype was seen only a few times. The chain employs TRBV10-2 and TRBJ2-6; D is perhaps TRBD1 or TRBD2 (7 bases each). In germline, CDR1 is WSHSY, CDR2 SAAADI. The CDR3 covers 18 residues. The germline V and J ends were trimmed by 8 bases and 0 bases, with 20 bases remaining between them. CDR3 bases: TGCGCCAGCGGGACTCCGGACAGGACTAGCTCTGGGGCCAACGTCCTGACTTTC. It is translated as CASGTPDRTSSGANVLTF.

The chain has TRBV29-1 and TRBJ1-1, with D tentatively TRBD1 (5 bases). The germline gives CDR1 SQVTM, CDR2 ANQGSEA. This CDR3 has 13 amino acids. The CDR3 protein is CVAHRGRYTEAFF. The CDR3 DNA follows: TGCGTTGCCCACCGGGGCCGGTACACTGAAGCTTTCTTT.

In DNA form, the CDR3 reads TGCAGTGCCGACGACATGTCCTCTGAAAAACTGTTTTTT. Protein product: CSADDMSSEKLFF. V is TRBV20-1 and J is TRBJ1-4; no reliable D call. The V and J ends lost 6 bases and 7 bases respectively, with 15 bases between them. Germline CDR1 reads DFQATT; CDR2 reads SNEGSKA (reference sequence). The CDR3 extends over 13 amino acids.

The J gene is TRBJ2-7, the V gene TRBV15; no reliable D call. Deletions cut 3 bases from V and 11 bases from J, with 14 bases between. The CDR3 is 12 residues long. Germline V CDR1 and CDR2: LNHNV, YYDKDF (reference sequence). CDR3 bases: TGTGCCACCAGCAGTGGTGACCTGAGGAAGTACTTC. This translates into CATSSGDLRKYF.

This clonotype appeared a few times. The V and J genes are TRBV5-6 and TRBJ1-2, with 8 positions matching TRBD1. Germline lookup yields CDR1 SGHDT and CDR2 YYEEEE. This CDR3 has 15 residues. Losses at the gene ends were 0 bases for V and 4 bases for J; bases not matched to a gene: 5. Here the CDR3 reads CASSLGPGQVYGYTF. The CDR3 bases are TGTGCCAGCAGCTTGGGGCCGGGACAGGTCTATGGCTACACCTTC.

This clonotype showed up just a few times. The chain employs TRBV5-1 and TRBJ2-3, with D maybe TRBD1 (6 bases). This CDR3 is built from 16 residues. CDR1 and CDR2 (germline): SGHRS, YFSETQ. V lost 2 bases to trimming and J lost 0 bases, with 13 bases between them. In DNA, the CDR3 is TGCGCCAGCAGCTTCCGACAGGCCCTTAGCACAGATACGCAGTATTTT. Amino acids: CASSFRQALSTDTQYF.

This clonotype has ten or more counts. The chain carries TRBV24-1 and TRBJ2-4, with a possible D match to TRBD1 (6 bases). The CDR3 sequence is 11 residues long. CDR1 and CDR2 (germline): KGHDR, SFDVKD. V lost 5 bases and J 10 bases, leaving 8 bases between the germline ends. Here the CDR3 DNA reads TGTGCCACCAGTGTTGGACAGATTCAGTACTTC. This translates into CATSVGQIQYF.

The chain has TRBV6-6 and TRBJ2-2; no definite D call. V was clipped by 6 bases and J by 5 bases, with 7 bases between them. Per germline, CDR1 MNHNY and CDR2 SVGAGI (reference sequence). The CDR3 consists of 12 residues. Here the CDR3 reads CASSKGTGELFF. The CDR3 DNA sequence: TGTGCCAGCAGCAAAGGGACCGGGGAGCTGTTTTTT.

This clonotype has a handful of counts. This sequence joins TRBV5-1 and TRBJ2-7, with D maybe TRBD2 (5 bases). CDR3 length: 13 residues. Trimming shortened V by 2 bases and J by 3 bases, and 9 bases separated the two germline ends. CDR1 SGHRS and CDR2 YFSETQ come from the germline V gene. CDR3 sequence: CASSFGEFYEQYF. The CDR3 nucleotides are TGCGCCAGCAGCTTCGGGGAATTCTACGAGCAGTACTTC. Drawing the rest from reference TRBV5-1 and TRBJ2-7, the complete variable domain is KAGVTQTPRYLIKTRGQQVTLSCSPISGHRSVSWYQQTPGQGLQFLFEYFSETQRNKGNFPGRFSGRQFSNSRSEMNVSTLELGDSALYLCASSFGEFYEQYFGPGTRLTVT.

This chain uses TRBV9 with TRBJ2-2, with TRBD2 matching over 7 bases. CDR3 length: 15 residues. CDR1 SGDLS and CDR2 YYNGEE come from the germline V gene. The V and J ends lost 2 bases and 5 bases, in that order; junction bases with no gene match: 6. The CDR3 loop is CASSVGGSLTGELFF. CDR3 DNA sequence: TGTGCCAGCAGCGTGGGCGGGAGTTTAACCGGGGAGCTGTTTTTT.

The chain is built from TRBV20-1 and TRBJ2-7; D might be TRBD2 (5 bases). The CDR3 has 15 residues. Germline loops: CDR1 DFQATT, CDR2 SNEGSKA (reference sequence). V lost 1 base, J lost 0 bases, and 13 bases lay in between. The CDR3: CSARAGSTYSYEQYF. The CDR3 nucleotides are TGCAGTGCTAGAGCGGGGTCCACCTACTCCTACGAGCAGTACTTC.

V is TRBV28 and J is TRBJ1-5, with D perhaps TRBD1 (5 bases). This CDR3 contains 15 residues. V was trimmed by 6 bases and J by 4 bases, leaving 16 bases between them. Germline assignment: CDR1 MDHEN and CDR2 SYDVKM. The CDR3 region has the DNA TGTGCCAGCAGCCTTATGCGTCAGGGTAATCAGCCCCAGCATTTT. Its translation is CASSLMRQGNQPQHF.

V usage is TRBV19 and J usage is TRBJ2-7, with a possible D match to TRBD1 (5 bases). The CDR3 totals 15 residues. V was trimmed by 1 base and J by 5 bases, leaving 15 bases between them. Germline loops: CDR1 LNHDA, CDR2 SQIVND (reference sequence). DNA of the CDR3: TGTGCCAGTAGTATAGGGGGCACCTTGGTCCACGAGCAGTACTTC. This sequence encodes CASSIGGTLVHEQYF.

The table lists this clonotype with many counts. V and J are TRBV7-9 and TRBJ2-7; 7 positions match TRBD2. J was trimmed by 3 bases and V by 5 bases; bases with no gene match: 1. Germline V gives CDR1 SEHNR, CDR2 FQNEAQ (reference sequence). The CDR3 runs to 12 residues. CDR3 sequence (DNA): TGTGCCAGCAGCCGGGGGGTCTACGAGCAGTACTTC. It yields the protein CASSRGVYEQYF.

This clonotype occurred a few times. The J gene is TRBJ1-5, the V gene TRBV11-1; the D gene is possibly TRBD1 (5 bases). Trimming shortened V by 5 bases and J by 6 bases, and 14 bases separated the two germline ends. Germline values: CDR1 SGHAT, CDR2 FQDESV (reference sequence). The length of the CDR3 is 14 residues. The CDR3 DNA reads as TGTGCCAGCAGCCTTCAGGGAAGAGGTCAGCCCCAGCATTTT. As protein: CASSLQGRGQPQHF.

The gene calls are TRBV7-9 and TRBJ2-3; TRBD2 agrees at 12 bases. Germline CDR1 reads SEHNR; CDR2 reads FQNEAQ (reference sequence). After removal of 5 bases from V and 4 bases from J, the junction contained 7 bases not matched to a gene. The CDR3 is 16 amino acids. CDR3 DNA: TGTGCCAGCAGCCCTAGACTAGCGGGAGATTCAGATACGCAGTATTTT. It specifies CASSPRLAGDSDTQYF.

The chain links TRBV13 to TRBJ1-4; unclear D gene. Germline CDR1 is PRHDT and CDR2 is FYEKMQ (reference sequence). Between the trimmed V and J ends, which lost 5 bases and 8 bases, there was a span of 18 bases. The CDR3 has 15 amino acids. The CDR3 here is CASSLSNSGVEKLFF. CDR3 bases: TGTGCCAGCAGCCTGAGTAACTCCGGGGTAGAAAAACTGTTTTTT. The full variable domain, with the rest looked up from reference TRBV13 and TRBJ1-4, is AAGVIQSPRHLIKEKRETATLKCYPIPRHDTVYWYQQGPGQDPQFLISFYEKMQSDKGSIPDRFSAQQFSDYHSELNMSSLELGDSALYFCASSLSNSGVEKLFFGSGTQLSVL.

This clonotype has just a few counts. The V call is TRBV7-2, the J call TRBJ2-1; D is tentatively TRBD1 or TRBD2 (5 bases each). Trimming took 1 base from V and 9 from J, leaving 13 bases between them. This CDR3 is built from 14 residues. Germline assignment: CDR1 SGHTA and CDR2 FQGNSA. CDR3 amino acids: CASSLGVGTSEQFF. The CDR3 region has the DNA TGTGCCAGCAGCTTAGGGGTCGGGACGAGTGAGCAGTTCTTC.

The chain combines TRBV5-1 with TRBJ1-1; D is ambiguous. V lost 0 bases to trimming and J lost 4 bases, with 13 bases between them. The CDR3 loop spans 15 amino acids. Germline assignment: CDR1 SGHRS and CDR2 YFSETQ. The CDR3 DNA sequence: TGCGCCAGCAGCTTGGAGGGCGACCGAGGCACTGAAGCTTTCTTT. Its protein is CASSLEGDRGTEAFF.

The chain is built from TRBV5-1 and TRBJ2-5, with 10 bases fitting TRBD2. The CDR3 extends over 16 amino acids. Germline trimming cut 4 bases from V and 5 bases from J; bases unmatched to any gene: 11. The germline CDR1 and CDR2 sequences are SGHRS and YFSETQ. The DNA of the CDR3 is TGCGCCAGCAGCCCGCTAGCGGGGGCCACCGTGGAGACCCAGTACTTC. This gives the protein CASSPLAGATVETQYF.

The genes are TRBV12-3 or TRBV12-4 and TRBJ2-1; D remains ambiguous. This CDR3 is 18 amino acids long. The V and J ends lost 5 bases and 0 bases respectively, with 20 bases between them. The CDR3 loop reads CASSPLLGPQPSYNEQFF. The CDR3 nucleotides are TGTGCCAGCAGTCCCCTCCTTGGGCCGCAACCCTCCTACAATGAGCAGTTCTTC.

This clonotype was found a few times. The rearrangement joins TRBV5-6 to TRBJ2-3; 10 bases are a match to TRBD2. The CDR3 consists of 14 residues. Germline V gene data show CDR1 as SGHDT and CDR2 as YYEEEE. J was trimmed by 4 bases and V by 3 bases; bases with no gene match: 2. This CDR3 is CASSSSGRADTQYF. CDR3 sequence (DNA): TGTGCCAGCAGCTCCAGCGGGAGGGCAGATACGCAGTATTTT.